This T cell receptor (beta chain) was sequenced in a study of T-cell reconstitution after alpha-beta-depleted transplantation in children. This clonotype has at least ten counts. Unique molecular identifiers featured in how the TCRbeta library was prepared. From the PCR reads, TCRdb called clonotypes with MiXCR, one entry per CDR3 protein. The sample contains 440,000 or so distinct CDR3 sequences, about 11% of which appear only once. Germline values: CDR1 SQVTM, CDR2 ANQGSEA. J lost 3 bases, V lost 3 bases, and 6 bases had no gene match. The CDR3 length is 15 residues. This receptor was taken from a human donor who donated a stem cell graft to a child with acute myeloid leukemia. The V call is TRBV29-1, the J call TRBJ2-3, with 10 bases identical to TRBD1. Sequenced here: PBMCs from the stem cell graft donor, sampled from the stem cell graft. In DNA, the CDR3 is TGCAGCGTTGATTCGACAGGGGGCAGAACAGATACGCAGTATTTT. Translation gives CSVDSTGGRTDTQYF.